The subject of this entry is one TCR beta chain. Its cognate antigen is unknown. The source of the sample is a study of cytomegalovirus exposure and HLA in healthy donors. Study information: A previous analysis identified approximately 120 million unique TCR beta sequences derived from about 180 million T cells. General study findings and limits: Previous analysis showed most TCR beta V segments were productive about 90% or about 30% of the time.

Nominal health characterized the donors when sampled, though unrecorded immune exposures were likely. PCR involved 60 Vbeta and 13 Jbeta primers. Clones were sequenced by immunoSEQ multiplex PCR, and TCRdb holds only the in-frame ones, with some missing. The sample is made up of approximately 180,000 clones, and the top ten hold less than 6.5% of it. Trimming took off 1 base at V and 2 bases at J, with 12 bases between the two ends. The CDR3 has 15 residues. Germline CDR1 reads SEHNR; CDR2 reads FQNEAQ (reference sequence). The rearrangement uses TRBV7-9 and TRBJ2-7; D is perhaps TRBD1 (6 bases). Sequences were obtained from PBMCs. The clonotype originates from a young man in good health and CMV-seronegative. CDR3 protein: CASSLGQGIAYEQYF. Here the CDR3 DNA reads TGTGCCAGCAGCTTAGGCCAGGGGATTGCCTACGAGCAGTACTTC.